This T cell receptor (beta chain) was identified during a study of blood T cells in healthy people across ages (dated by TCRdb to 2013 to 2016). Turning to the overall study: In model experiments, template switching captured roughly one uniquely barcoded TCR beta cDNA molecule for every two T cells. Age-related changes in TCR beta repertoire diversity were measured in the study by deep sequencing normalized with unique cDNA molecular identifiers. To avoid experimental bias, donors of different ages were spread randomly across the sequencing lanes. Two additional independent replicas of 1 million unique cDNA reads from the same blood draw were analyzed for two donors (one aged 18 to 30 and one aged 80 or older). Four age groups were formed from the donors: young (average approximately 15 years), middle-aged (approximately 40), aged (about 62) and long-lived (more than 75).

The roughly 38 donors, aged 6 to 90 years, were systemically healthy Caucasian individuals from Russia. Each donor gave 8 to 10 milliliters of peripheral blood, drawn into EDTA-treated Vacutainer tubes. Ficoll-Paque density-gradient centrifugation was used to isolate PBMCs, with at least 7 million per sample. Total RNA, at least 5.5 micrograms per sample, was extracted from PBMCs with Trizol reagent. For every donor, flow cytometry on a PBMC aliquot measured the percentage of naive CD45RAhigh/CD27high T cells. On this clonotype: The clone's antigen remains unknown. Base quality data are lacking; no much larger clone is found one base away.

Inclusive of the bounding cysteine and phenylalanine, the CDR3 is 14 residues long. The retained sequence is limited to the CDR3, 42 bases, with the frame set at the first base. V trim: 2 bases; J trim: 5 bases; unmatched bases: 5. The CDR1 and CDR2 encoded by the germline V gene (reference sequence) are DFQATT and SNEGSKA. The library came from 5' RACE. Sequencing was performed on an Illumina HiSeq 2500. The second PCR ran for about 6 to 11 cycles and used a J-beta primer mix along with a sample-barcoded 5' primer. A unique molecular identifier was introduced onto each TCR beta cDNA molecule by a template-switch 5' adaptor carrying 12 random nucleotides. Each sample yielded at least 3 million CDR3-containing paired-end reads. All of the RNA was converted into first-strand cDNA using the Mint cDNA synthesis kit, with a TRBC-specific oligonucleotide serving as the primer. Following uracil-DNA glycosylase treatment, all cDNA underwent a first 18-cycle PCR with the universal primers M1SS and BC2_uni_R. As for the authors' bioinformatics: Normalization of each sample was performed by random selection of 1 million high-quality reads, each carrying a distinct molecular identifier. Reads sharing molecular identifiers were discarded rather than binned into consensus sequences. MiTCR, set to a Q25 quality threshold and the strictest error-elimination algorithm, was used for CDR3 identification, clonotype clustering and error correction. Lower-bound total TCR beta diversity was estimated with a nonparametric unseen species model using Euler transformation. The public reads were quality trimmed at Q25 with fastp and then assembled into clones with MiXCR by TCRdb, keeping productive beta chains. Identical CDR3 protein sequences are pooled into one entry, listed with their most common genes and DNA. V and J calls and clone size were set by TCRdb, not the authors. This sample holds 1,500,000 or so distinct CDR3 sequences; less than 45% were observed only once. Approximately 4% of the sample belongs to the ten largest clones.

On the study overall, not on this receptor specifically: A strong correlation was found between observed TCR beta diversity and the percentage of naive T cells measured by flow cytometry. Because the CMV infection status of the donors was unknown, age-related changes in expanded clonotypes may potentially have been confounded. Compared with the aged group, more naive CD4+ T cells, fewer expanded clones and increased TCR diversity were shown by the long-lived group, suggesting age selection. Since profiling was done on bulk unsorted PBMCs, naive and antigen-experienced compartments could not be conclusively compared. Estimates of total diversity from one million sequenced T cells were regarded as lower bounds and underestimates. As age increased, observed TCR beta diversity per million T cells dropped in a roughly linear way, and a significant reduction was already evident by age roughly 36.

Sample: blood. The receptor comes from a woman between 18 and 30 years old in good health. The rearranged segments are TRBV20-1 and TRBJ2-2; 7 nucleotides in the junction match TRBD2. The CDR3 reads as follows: CSARNPSGTGELFF. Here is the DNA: TGCAGTGCTAGAAACCCTAGCGGAACCGGGGAGCTGTTTTTT.